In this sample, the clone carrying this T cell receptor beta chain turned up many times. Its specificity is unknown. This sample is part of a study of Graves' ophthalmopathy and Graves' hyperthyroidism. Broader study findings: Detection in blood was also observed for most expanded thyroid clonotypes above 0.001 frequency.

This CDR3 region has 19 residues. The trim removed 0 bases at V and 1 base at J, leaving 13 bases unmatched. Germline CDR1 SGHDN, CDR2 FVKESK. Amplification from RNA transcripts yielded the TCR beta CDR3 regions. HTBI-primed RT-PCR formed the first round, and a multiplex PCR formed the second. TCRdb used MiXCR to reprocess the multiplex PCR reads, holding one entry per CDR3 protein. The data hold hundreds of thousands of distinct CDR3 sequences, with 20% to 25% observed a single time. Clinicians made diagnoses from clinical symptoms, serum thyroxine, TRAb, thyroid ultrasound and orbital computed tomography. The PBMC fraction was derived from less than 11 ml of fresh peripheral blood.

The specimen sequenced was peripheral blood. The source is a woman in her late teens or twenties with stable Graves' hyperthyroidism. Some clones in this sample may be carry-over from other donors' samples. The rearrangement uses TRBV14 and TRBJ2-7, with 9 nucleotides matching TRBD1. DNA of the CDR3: TGTGCCAGCAGCCAAGAACCGCAGTGGGGACAGGGTGTGTCCTACGAGCAGTACTTC. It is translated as CASSQEPQWGQGVSYEQYF. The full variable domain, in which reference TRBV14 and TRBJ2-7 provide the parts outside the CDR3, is EAGVTQFPSHSVIEKGQTVTLRCDPISGHDNLYWYRRVMGKEIKFLLHFVKESKQDESGMPNNRFLAERTGGTYSTLKVQPAELEDSGVYFCASSQEPQWGQGVSYEQYFGPGTRLTVT.